This TCR beta chain emerged from a study of beta chain features in type 1 diabetes. CDR1 SGHAT and CDR2 FQNNGV come from the germline V gene. This CDR3 region has 17 residues. J gave up 4 bases and V 10 bases, and 16 bases lay outside the gene matches. This clone occurred a few times. Expressed TCRB transcripts were sequenced, since all the RNA that had been isolated was reverse transcribed. Assay: immunoSEQ multiplex PCR; the TCRdb copy retains only in-frame clones and omits some. The sample holds approximately 160,000 clones, over 7.5% seen once. Sequencing was carried out using central memory CD4+ T cells from blood. The chain joins TRBV11-2 to TRBJ2-5, with 12 bases aligning to TRBD1. The TCR comes from a man between 18 and 29 years old in good health. Here the CDR3 reads CATSGTGGGGKRETQYF. In nucleotides, the CDR3 is TGTGCCACCTCGGGGACAGGGGGCGGAGGGAAAAGAGAGACCCAGTACTTC.